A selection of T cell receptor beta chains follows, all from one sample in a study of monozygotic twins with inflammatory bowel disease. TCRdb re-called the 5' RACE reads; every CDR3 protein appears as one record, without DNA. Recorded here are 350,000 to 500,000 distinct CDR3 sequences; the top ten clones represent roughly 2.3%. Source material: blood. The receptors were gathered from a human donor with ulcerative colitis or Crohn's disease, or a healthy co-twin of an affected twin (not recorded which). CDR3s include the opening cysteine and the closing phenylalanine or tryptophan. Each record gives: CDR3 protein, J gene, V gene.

CDR3aa: CASSLAGNGRGDYEQYF
j_gene: TRBJ2-7
v_gene: TRBV5-1

CDR3aa: CASSALAELFF
j_gene: TRBJ2-2
v_gene: TRBV12-3/TRBV12-4

CDR3aa: CASSLATGGMYGYTF
j_gene: TRBJ1-2
v_gene: TRBV5-1

CDR3aa: CASSFRRTSGYNEQFF
j_gene: TRBJ2-1
v_gene: TRBV7-2

CDR3aa: CASSLMAAGLNTEAFF
j_gene: TRBJ1-1
v_gene: TRBV7-2

CDR3aa: CASRLTGATNEKLFF
j_gene: TRBJ1-4
v_gene: TRBV28

CDR3aa: CASSPHMGQEAFF
j_gene: TRBJ1-1
v_gene: TRBV7-3

CDR3aa: CASSPTSGGANEQYF
j_gene: TRBJ2-7
v_gene: TRBV18

CDR3aa: CASSYSTGSNTEAFF
j_gene: TRBJ1-1
v_gene: TRBV6-5

CDR3aa: CSAGTPGSTEAFF
j_gene: TRBJ1-1
v_gene: TRBV20-1

CDR3aa: CASSQGLGSYNEQFF
j_gene: TRBJ2-1
v_gene: TRBV18

CDR3aa: CASSTGNSGYTF
j_gene: TRBJ1-2
v_gene: TRBV12-3/TRBV12-4

CDR3aa: CASSLETRVGYGYTF
j_gene: TRBJ1-2
v_gene: TRBV5-6

CDR3aa: CASSPRTSGYNEQFF
j_gene: TRBJ2-1
v_gene: TRBV11-1

CDR3aa: CASSFLAETNTGELFF
j_gene: TRBJ2-2
v_gene: TRBV5-5

CDR3aa: CASHKTADNEQFF
j_gene: TRBJ2-1
v_gene: TRBV2

CDR3aa: CASTVQGNTHAFF
j_gene: TRBJ1-1
v_gene: TRBV7-9

CDR3aa: CASSSTVRGIGGYTF
j_gene: TRBJ1-2
v_gene: TRBV7-8

CDR3aa: CSARDGAAPTDTQYF
j_gene: TRBJ2-3
v_gene: TRBV20-1

CDR3aa: CASDRNSNQPQHF
j_gene: TRBJ1-5
v_gene: TRBV28

CDR3aa: CASSLLPRRSAGVPNEQFF
j_gene: TRBJ2-1
v_gene: TRBV7-3

CDR3aa: CASSFDMRRLTEYSYEQYF
j_gene: TRBJ2-7
v_gene: TRBV12-3/TRBV12-4

CDR3aa: CSAREPGGHQETQYF
j_gene: TRBJ2-5
v_gene: TRBV20-1

CDR3aa: CASSPPLGGGTDTQYF
j_gene: TRBJ2-3
v_gene: TRBV18

CDR3aa: CASSWGAFLPKPQHF
j_gene: TRBJ1-5
v_gene: TRBV5-6

CDR3aa: CASSLGTSGGPEQYF
j_gene: TRBJ2-7
v_gene: TRBV5-1

CDR3aa: CASTSRGGKLFF
j_gene: TRBJ1-4
v_gene: TRBV12-3/TRBV12-4

CDR3aa: CASSQQLAGVNEQFF
j_gene: TRBJ2-1
v_gene: TRBV14

CDR3aa: CASRAGQGSLKAFF
j_gene: TRBJ1-1
v_gene: TRBV6-1

CDR3aa: CASSLERGPPGEQFF
j_gene: TRBJ2-1
v_gene: TRBV5-4

CDR3aa: CASTPGLHSETQYF
j_gene: TRBJ2-5
v_gene: TRBV12-3/TRBV12-4

CDR3aa: CASARFGGNTEAFF
j_gene: TRBJ1-1
v_gene: TRBV3-1

CDR3aa: CASRTGQGDQPQHF
j_gene: TRBJ1-5
v_gene: TRBV6-6

CDR3aa: CASSWDRGRLETQYF
j_gene: TRBJ2-5
v_gene: TRBV27

CDR3aa: CSVEAGGTEAFF
j_gene: TRBJ1-1
v_gene: TRBV29-1

CDR3aa: CSARDRRVTEAFF
j_gene: TRBJ1-1
v_gene: TRBV20-1

CDR3aa: CASSVVEGGEAFF
j_gene: TRBJ1-1
v_gene: TRBV5-1

CDR3aa: CASSSYSGSSYNEQFF
j_gene: TRBJ2-1
v_gene: TRBV5-4

CDR3aa: CASTTGSNQPQHF
j_gene: TRBJ1-5
v_gene: TRBV12-3/TRBV12-4

CDR3aa: CASSVVLAASYNEQFF
j_gene: TRBJ2-1
v_gene: TRBV9

CDR3aa: CASSLGWGQGDTQYF
j_gene: TRBJ2-3
v_gene: TRBV5-6